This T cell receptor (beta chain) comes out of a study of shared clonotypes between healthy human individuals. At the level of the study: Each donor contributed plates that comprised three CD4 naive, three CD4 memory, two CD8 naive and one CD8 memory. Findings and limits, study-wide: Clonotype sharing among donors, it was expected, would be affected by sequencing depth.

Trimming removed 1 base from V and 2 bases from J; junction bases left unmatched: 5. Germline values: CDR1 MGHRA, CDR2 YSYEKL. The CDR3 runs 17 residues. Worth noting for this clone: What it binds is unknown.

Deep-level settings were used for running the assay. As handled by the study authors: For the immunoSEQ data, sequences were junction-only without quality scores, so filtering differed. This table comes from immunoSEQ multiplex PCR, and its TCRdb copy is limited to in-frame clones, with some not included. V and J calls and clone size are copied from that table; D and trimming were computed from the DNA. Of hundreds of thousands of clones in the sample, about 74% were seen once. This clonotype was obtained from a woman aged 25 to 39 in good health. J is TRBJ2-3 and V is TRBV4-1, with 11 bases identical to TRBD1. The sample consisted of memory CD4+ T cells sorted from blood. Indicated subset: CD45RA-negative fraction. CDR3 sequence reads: CASSQGWTGGLTDTQYF. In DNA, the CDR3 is TGCGCCAGCAGCCAAGGATGGACAGGGGGCCTCACAGATACGCAGTATTTT.